This TCR beta chain was found in a study of blood T cell repertoires in COVID-19. In the study overall: Nucleic acid was either cDNA or gDNA, and it came from T cells, B-cell-depleted T cells, or PBMCs.

Authors' analysis steps: Reference gene primer amplification yielded estimated nucleated cell counts. The table came from immunoSEQ multiplex PCR; TCRdb's copy has only in-frame clones and leaves some out. The D gene and trimming were derived from the DNA, and the V and J assignments and clone size from that table. The top ten clones hold more than 9% of a sample with roughly 230,000 clones, 84% of them seen once. Patients from Seattle were sampled longitudinally, starting during active infection. Germline V gene data show CDR1 as SGHTS and CDR2 as YDEGEE. CDR3 length equals 14 residues. V gave up 5 bases and J gave up 3 bases; unmatched junction bases: 3.

Sequencing was carried out using peripheral blood. V gene TRBV5-8 combines with J gene TRBJ1-5; 9 bases line up with TRBD1. The sequence was obtained from a woman of 80 years or more with COVID-19, enrolled during active disease. CDR3 in amino acids: CASSGQGSNQPQHF. The DNA for the CDR3 is TGTGCCAGCAGTGGACAGGGGTCCAATCAGCCCCAGCATTTT.